This TCR beta chain was identified in a study of cytomegalovirus exposure and HLA in healthy donors. Germline assignment: CDR1 ENHRY and CDR2 SYGVKD. V shed 6 bases and J 0 bases; nucleotides not matched to a gene: 11. The CDR3 loop spans 18 amino acids. Primers included in the PCR were 60 Vbeta and 13 Jbeta primers. Produced via immunoSEQ multiplex PCR; TCRdb's table is partial and in-frame only. Here the sample spans roughly 200,000 clones, around 82% being singletons. The rearrangement uses TRBV10-3 and TRBJ2-1, with TRBD2 matching over 10 bases. Sequenced: PBMCs. This receptor was taken from a woman in her twenties or thirties in good health and CMV-seronegative. The CDR3 DNA reads as TGTGCCATCAGGGTAACTAGCGGGGATTCCCTCTCCTACAATGAGCAGTTCTTC. It is translated as CAIRVTSGDSLSYNEQFF.